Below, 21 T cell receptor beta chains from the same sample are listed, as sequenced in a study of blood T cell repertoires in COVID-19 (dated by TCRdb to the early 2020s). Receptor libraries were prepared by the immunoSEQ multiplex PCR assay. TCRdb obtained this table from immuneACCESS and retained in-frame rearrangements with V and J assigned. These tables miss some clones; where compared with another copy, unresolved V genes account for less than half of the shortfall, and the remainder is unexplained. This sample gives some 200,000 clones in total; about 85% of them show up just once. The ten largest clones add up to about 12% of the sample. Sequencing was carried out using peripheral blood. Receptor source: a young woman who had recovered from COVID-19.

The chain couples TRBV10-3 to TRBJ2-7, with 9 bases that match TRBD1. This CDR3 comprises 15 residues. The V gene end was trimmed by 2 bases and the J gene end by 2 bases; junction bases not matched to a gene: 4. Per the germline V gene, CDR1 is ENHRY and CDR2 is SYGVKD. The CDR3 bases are TGTGCCATCAGTGAGCCCGGGACAGGGCCCTACGAGCAGTACTTC. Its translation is CAISEPGTGPYEQYF.

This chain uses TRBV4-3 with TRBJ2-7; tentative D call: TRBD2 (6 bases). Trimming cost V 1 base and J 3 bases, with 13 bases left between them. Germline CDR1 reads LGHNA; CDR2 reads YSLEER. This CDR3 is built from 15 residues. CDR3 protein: CASSQAREASYEQYF. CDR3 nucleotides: TGCGCCAGCAGCCAAGCCAGGGAGGCAAGCTACGAGCAGTACTTC.

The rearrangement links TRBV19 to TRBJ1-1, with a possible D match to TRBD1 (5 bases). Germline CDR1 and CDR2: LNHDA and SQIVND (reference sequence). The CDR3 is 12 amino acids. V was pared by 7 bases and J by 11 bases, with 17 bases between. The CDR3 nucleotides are TGTGCCAGTAACCCCACAGGTGTCGGTGCTTTCTTT. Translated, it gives CASNPTGVGAFF.

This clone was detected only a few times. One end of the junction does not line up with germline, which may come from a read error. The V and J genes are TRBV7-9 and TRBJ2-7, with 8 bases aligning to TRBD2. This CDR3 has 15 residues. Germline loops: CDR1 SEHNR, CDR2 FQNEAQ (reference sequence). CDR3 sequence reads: CASSFPGLGSSEQYF. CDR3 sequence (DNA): TGTGCCAGCAGCTTCCCGGGACTAGGTTCCTCCGAGCAGTACTTC.

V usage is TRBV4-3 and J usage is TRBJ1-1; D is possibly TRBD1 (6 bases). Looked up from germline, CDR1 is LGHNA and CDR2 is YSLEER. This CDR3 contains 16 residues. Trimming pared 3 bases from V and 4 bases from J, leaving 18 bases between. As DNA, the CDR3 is TGCGCCAGCAGCCACGCGGACAGAACCTTTCGCACTGAAGCTTTCTTT. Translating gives CASSHADRTFRTEAFF.

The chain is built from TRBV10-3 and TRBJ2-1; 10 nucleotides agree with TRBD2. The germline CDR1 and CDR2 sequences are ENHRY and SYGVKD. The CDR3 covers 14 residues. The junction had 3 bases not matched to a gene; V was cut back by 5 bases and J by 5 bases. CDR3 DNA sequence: TGTGCCATCAGTAGCGGGAGGGCCGACAATGAGCAGTTCTTC. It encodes CAISSGRADNEQFF.

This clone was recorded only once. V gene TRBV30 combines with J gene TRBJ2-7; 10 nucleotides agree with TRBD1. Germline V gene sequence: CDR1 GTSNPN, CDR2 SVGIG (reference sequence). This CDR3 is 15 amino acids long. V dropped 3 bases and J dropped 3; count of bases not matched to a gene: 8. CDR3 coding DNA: TGTGCCTGGAGCAAGAGGACAGGGGGGGGCTACGAGCAGTACTTC. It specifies CAWSKRTGGGYEQYF.

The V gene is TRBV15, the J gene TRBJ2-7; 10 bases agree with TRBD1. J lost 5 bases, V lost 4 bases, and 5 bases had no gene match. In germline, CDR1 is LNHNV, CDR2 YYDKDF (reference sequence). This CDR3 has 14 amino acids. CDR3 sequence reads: CATSKGTGDHEQYF. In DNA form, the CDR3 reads TGTGCCACCAGCAAGGGGACAGGGGACCACGAGCAGTACTTC.

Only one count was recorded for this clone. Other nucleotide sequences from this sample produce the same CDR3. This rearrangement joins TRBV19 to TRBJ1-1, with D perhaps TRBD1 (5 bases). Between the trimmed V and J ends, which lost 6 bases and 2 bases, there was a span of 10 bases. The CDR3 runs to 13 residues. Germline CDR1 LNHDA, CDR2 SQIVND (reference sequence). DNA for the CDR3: TGTGCCAGTAGCGGGGGGACTAACACTGAAGCTTTCTTT. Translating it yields CASSGGTNTEAFF.

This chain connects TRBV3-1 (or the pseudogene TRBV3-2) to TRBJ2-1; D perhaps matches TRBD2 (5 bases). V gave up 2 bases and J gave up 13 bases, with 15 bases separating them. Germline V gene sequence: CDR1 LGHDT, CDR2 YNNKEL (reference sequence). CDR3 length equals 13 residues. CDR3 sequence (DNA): TGTGCCAGCAGCCAACCCCGGACTTATCGACAGTTCTTC. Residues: CASSQPRTYRQFF.

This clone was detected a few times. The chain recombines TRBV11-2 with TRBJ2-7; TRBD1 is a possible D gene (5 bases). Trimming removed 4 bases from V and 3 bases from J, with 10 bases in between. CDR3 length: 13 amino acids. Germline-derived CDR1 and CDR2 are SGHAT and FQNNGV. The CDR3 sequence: CASSYGAGYEQYF. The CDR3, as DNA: TGTGCCAGCAGCTATGGGGCCGGCTACGAGCAGTACTTC.

The CDR3 protein is CASSLRGQSRGMFTEAFF. CDR3 sequence (DNA): TGTGCCAGCAGCTTACGCGGACAATCGCGGGGGATGTTCACTGAAGCTTTCTTT. The chain is built from TRBV11-2 and TRBJ1-1; possibly TRBD1 for D (5 bases). The germline V gene encodes CDR1 SGHAT and CDR2 FQNNGV. The V gene lost 2 bases and the J gene lost 4 bases, with 23 bases spanning the gap. CDR3 size: 18 residues.

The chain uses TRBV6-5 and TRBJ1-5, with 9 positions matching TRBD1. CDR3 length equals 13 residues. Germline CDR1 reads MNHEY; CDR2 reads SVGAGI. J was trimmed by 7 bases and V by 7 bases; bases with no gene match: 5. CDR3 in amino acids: CASTGQGWQPQHF. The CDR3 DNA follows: TGTGCCAGCACCGGACAGGGGTGGCAGCCCCAGCATTTT.

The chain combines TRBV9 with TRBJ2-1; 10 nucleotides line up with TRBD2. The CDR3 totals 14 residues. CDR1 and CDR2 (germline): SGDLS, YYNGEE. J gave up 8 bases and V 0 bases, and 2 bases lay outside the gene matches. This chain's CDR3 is CASSVAGLADEQFF. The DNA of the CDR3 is TGTGCCAGCAGCGTAGCTGGACTAGCGGATGAGCAGTTCTTC.

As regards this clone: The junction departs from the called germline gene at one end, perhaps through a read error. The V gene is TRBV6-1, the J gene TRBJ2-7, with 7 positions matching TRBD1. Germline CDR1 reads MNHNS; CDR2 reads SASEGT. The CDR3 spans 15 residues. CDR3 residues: CASSEVPDRSTYCDF. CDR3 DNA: TGTGCCAGCAGTGAAGTTCCGGACAGGTCCACCTACTGCGACTTC.

CDR3: CASSFSWFGTGDSYEQYF. The CDR3 nucleotides read TGTGCCAGCAGTTTCTCCTGGTTCGGGACAGGGGATTCCTACGAGCAGTACTTC. The chain is built from TRBV27 and TRBJ2-7; 10 nucleotides line up with TRBD1. V shed 3 bases and J 1 base; nucleotides not matched to a gene: 12. Germline CDR1 reads MNHEY; CDR2 reads SMNVEV (reference sequence). This CDR3 region has 18 residues.

The CDR3 DNA sequence: TGTGCCAGCAGTGAAGGCAGGGTGTCCACAGATACGCAGTATTTT. Protein: CASSEGRVSTDTQYF. The chain joins TRBV25-1 to TRBJ2-3; the D gene is possibly TRBD1 (5 bases). The germline V gene encodes CDR1 MGHDK and CDR2 SYGVNS. With 2 bases removed from V and 2 bases from J, the gap between germline ends came to 11 bases. This CDR3 spans 15 amino acids.

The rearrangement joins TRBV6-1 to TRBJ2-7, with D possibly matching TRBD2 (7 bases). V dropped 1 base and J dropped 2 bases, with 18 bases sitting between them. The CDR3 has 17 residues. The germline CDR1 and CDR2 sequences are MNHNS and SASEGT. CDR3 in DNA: TGTGCCAGCAGTGAAGGCCCGGGGGGCAGGAGGACCTACGAGCAGTACTTC. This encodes CASSEGPGGRRTYEQYF.

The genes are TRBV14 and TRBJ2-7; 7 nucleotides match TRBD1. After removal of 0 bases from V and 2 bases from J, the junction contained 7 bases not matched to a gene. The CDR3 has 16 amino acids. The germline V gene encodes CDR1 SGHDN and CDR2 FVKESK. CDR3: CASSQDVGTATYEQYF. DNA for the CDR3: TGTGCCAGCAGCCAAGACGTTGGGACAGCTACCTACGAGCAGTACTTC.

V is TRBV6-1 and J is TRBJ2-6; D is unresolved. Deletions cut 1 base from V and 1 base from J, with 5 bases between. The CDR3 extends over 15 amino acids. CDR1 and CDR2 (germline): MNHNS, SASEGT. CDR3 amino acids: CASSEGASGANVLTF. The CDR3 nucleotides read TGTGCCAGCAGTGAAGGGGCGTCTGGGGCCAACGTCCTGACTTTC.

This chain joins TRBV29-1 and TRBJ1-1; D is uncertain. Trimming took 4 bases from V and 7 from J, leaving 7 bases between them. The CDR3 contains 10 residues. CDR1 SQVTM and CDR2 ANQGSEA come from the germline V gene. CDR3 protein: CSVAVHEAFF. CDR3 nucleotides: TGCAGCGTTGCGGTCCATGAAGCTTTCTTT.